This is a list of T cell receptor beta chains from one sample in a study of blood T cell repertoires in COVID-19. The method was immunoSEQ multiplex PCR; TCRdb's version includes in-frame clones alone and lacks a portion of them. Of 200,000 or so clones in the sample, 88% were seen once. The specimen sequenced was PBMCs or T cells enriched from blood (not recorded which). These receptors originate from a young woman who had recovered from COVID-19. Each CDR3 is given with its conserved first and last residue. The order of the fields is J gene, D gene, V gene, clone size, CDR3 protein, CDR3 DNA. The D gene is left open where the match is weak. Some rows have no size entry. The others give once, few or many, or a class for an expanded clone.

j_gene: TRBJ1-5
d_gene: -
v_gene: TRBV15
abundance: -
CDR3aa: CATSVGRAGNQPQHF
CDR3nt: TGTGCCACCAGCGTGGGGAGGGCTGGCAATCAGCCCCAGCATTTT

j_gene: TRBJ2-2
d_gene: -
v_gene: TRBV4-3
abundance: -
CDR3aa: CASSLRVGNTGELFF
CDR3nt: TGCGCCAGCAGCTTGCGAGTCGGGAACACCGGGGAGCTGTTTTTT

j_gene: TRBJ2-7
d_gene: -
v_gene: TRBV4-1
abundance: -
CDR3aa: CASSQDQPDYLYEQYF
CDR3nt: TGCGCCAGCAGCCAAGATCAGCCGGACTATCTCTACGAGCAGTACTTC

j_gene: TRBJ2-1
d_gene: -
v_gene: TRBV3-1/TRBV3-2
abundance: -
CDR3aa: CASSQAGGGYNEQFF
CDR3nt: TGTGCCAGCAGCCAAGCGGGGGGCGGTTACAATGAGCAGTTCTTC

j_gene: TRBJ2-3
d_gene: -
v_gene: TRBV6-5
abundance: -
CDR3aa: CASVRQITDTQYF
CDR3nt: TGTGCCAGCGTCAGACAGATCACAGATACGCAGTATTTT

j_gene: TRBJ1-2
d_gene: TRBD1
v_gene: TRBV15
abundance: -
CDR3aa: CATSHGQVKNGYTF
CDR3nt: TGTGCCACCAGCCACGGACAGGTAAAAAATGGCTACACCTTC

j_gene: TRBJ1-6
d_gene: -
v_gene: TRBV6-6
abundance: few
CDR3aa: CASSYSTGNSPLHF
CDR3nt: TGTGCCAGCAGTTACTCGACGGGGAATTCACCCCTCCACTTT

j_gene: TRBJ2-3
d_gene: -
v_gene: TRBV7-5
abundance: -
CDR3aa: CVRSLWEVEGPDTQYF
CDR3nt: TGTGTCAGAAGCTTATGGGAGGTTGAGGGGCCAGATACGCAGTATTTT

j_gene: TRBJ2-3
d_gene: -
v_gene: TRBV19
abundance: -
CDR3aa: CASSILGANTDTQYF
CDR3nt: TGTGCCAGTAGTATTTTAGGAGCGAACACAGATACGCAGTATTTT

j_gene: TRBJ1-1
d_gene: -
v_gene: TRBV7-9
abundance: -
CDR3aa: CASAKGFRPIEEMNTEAFF
CDR3nt: TGTGCCAGCGCTAAAGGGTTTCGTCCTATAGAGGAAATGAACACTGAAGCTTTCTTT

j_gene: TRBJ1-1
d_gene: -
v_gene: TRBV6-5
abundance: -
CDR3aa: CASSYSRGVNTEAFF
CDR3nt: TGTGCCAGCAGTTACTCCAGGGGTGTGAACACTGAAGCTTTCTTT

j_gene: TRBJ1-6
d_gene: -
v_gene: TRBV5-1
abundance: -
CDR3aa: CASSLAGTRNPHSPLHF
CDR3nt: TGCGCCAGCAGCTTGGCAGGAACACGCAACCCCCATTCACCCCTCCACTTT

j_gene: TRBJ2-2
d_gene: TRBD2
v_gene: TRBV9
abundance: -
CDR3aa: CASKRSGGSGELFF
CDR3nt: TGTGCCAGCAAGAGGTCGGGGGGATCCGGGGAGCTGTTTTTT

j_gene: TRBJ1-1
d_gene: -
v_gene: TRBV29-1
abundance: -
CDR3aa: CSVEPPGGPTEAFF
CDR3nt: TGCAGCGTTGAACCCCCGGGAGGGCCCACTGAAGCTTTCTTT

j_gene: TRBJ2-7
d_gene: -
v_gene: TRBV7-8
abundance: -
CDR3aa: CASSLVPDGAYYEQYF
CDR3nt: TGTGCCAGCAGCTTAGTCCCCGACGGAGCCTACTACGAGCAGTACTTC

j_gene: TRBJ2-3
d_gene: -
v_gene: TRBV2
abundance: -
CDR3aa: CASSEITGNTDTQYF
CDR3nt: TGTGCCAGCAGTGAGATTACAGGGAACACAGATACGCAGTATTTT

j_gene: TRBJ2-3
d_gene: TRBD2
v_gene: TRBV6-4
abundance: many
CDR3aa: CASSGTSAGTDTQYF
CDR3nt: TGTGCCAGCAGTGGGACTAGCGCGGGCACAGATACGCAGTATTTT

j_gene: TRBJ1-1
d_gene: -
v_gene: TRBV15
abundance: -
CDR3aa: CATSRRGGTEAFF
CDR3nt: TGTGCCACCAGCAGAAGGGGGGGCACTGAAGCTTTCTTT

j_gene: TRBJ2-1
d_gene: -
v_gene: TRBV27
abundance: -
CDR3aa: CASSKPSSYNEQFF
CDR3nt: TGTGCCAGCAGCAAACCGAGCTCCTACAATGAGCAGTTCTTC

j_gene: TRBJ1-2
d_gene: TRBD1
v_gene: TRBV4-1
abundance: once
CDR3aa: CASSPGQAVVYGYTF
CDR3nt: TGCGCCAGCAGCCCAGGACAGGCAGTGGTCTATGGCTACACCTTC

j_gene: TRBJ2-7
d_gene: -
v_gene: TRBV3-1/TRBV3-2
abundance: -
CDR3aa: CASSQVKGTYEQYF
CDR3nt: TGTGCCAGCAGCCAAGTTAAGGGGACCTACGAGCAGTACTTC

j_gene: TRBJ2-1
d_gene: -
v_gene: TRBV7-2
abundance: -
CDR3aa: CASRRDSEQFF
CDR3nt: TGTGCCAGCAGGAGAGACAGTGAGCAGTTCTTC

j_gene: TRBJ1-4
d_gene: TRBD1
v_gene: TRBV5-6
abundance: -
CDR3aa: CASSYGTGGRGTYEKLFF
CDR3nt: TGTGCCAGCAGCTATGGGACAGGGGGCCGGGGAACTTATGAAAAACTGTTTTTT

j_gene: TRBJ1-2
d_gene: -
v_gene: TRBV19
abundance: -
CDR3aa: CASRADPTGGYTF
CDR3nt: TGTGCCAGTAGGGCCGACCCCACAGGGGGCTACACCTTC

j_gene: TRBJ1-1
d_gene: -
v_gene: TRBV18
abundance: -
CDR3aa: CASSPGGNTEAFF
CDR3nt: TGTGCCAGCTCACCGGGAGGGAACACTGAAGCTTTCTTT

j_gene: TRBJ1-1
d_gene: -
v_gene: TRBV11-2
abundance: -
CDR3aa: CASSLAGQPEAFF
CDR3nt: TGTGCCAGCAGCTTAGCGGGACAACCTGAAGCTTTCTTT

j_gene: TRBJ2-5
d_gene: -
v_gene: TRBV14
abundance: few
CDR3aa: CASSQVGRGQGETQYF
CDR3nt: TGTGCCAGCAGCCAAGTCGGGAGGGGACAGGGCGAGACCCAGTACTTC

j_gene: TRBJ2-1
d_gene: -
v_gene: TRBV10-3
abundance: -
CDR3aa: CAISESVLAPYNEQFF
CDR3nt: TGTGCCATCAGTGAGTCTGTGCTAGCCCCTTACAATGAGCAGTTCTTC

j_gene: TRBJ1-4
d_gene: TRBD1
v_gene: TRBV7-9
abundance: -
CDR3aa: CASSFIGGTNEKLFF
CDR3nt: TGTGCCAGCAGCTTTATAGGGGGCACTAATGAAAAACTGTTTTTT

j_gene: TRBJ1-2
d_gene: TRBD1
v_gene: TRBV7-8
abundance: -
CDR3aa: CASSLGRQGEYGYTF
CDR3nt: TGTGCCAGCAGCTTAGGCAGACAGGGGGAATATGGCTACACCTTC

j_gene: TRBJ2-5
d_gene: -
v_gene: TRBV5-6
abundance: -
CDR3aa: CASSYLGGRQETQYF
CDR3nt: TGTGCCAGCAGCTACCTTGGGGGGAGACAAGAGACCCAGTACTTC

j_gene: TRBJ1-2
d_gene: -
v_gene: TRBV6-4
abundance: -
CDR3aa: CASSVSRGGGYTF
CDR3nt: TGTGCCAGCAGTGTCTCCCGGGGGGGCGGCTACACCTTC

j_gene: TRBJ1-1
d_gene: TRBD1
v_gene: TRBV2
abundance: many
CDR3aa: CASRGLQGRFTEAFF
CDR3nt: TGTGCCAGCAGAGGGTTACAGGGGCGCTTCACTGAAGCTTTCTTT

j_gene: TRBJ1-2
d_gene: -
v_gene: TRBV5-5
abundance: -
CDR3aa: CASSLSGFTEHYGYTF
CDR3nt: TGTGCCAGCAGCTTGTCGGGGTTTACGGAGCACTATGGCTACACCTTC

j_gene: TRBJ2-2
d_gene: -
v_gene: TRBV2
abundance: few
CDR3aa: CASRARGRNTGELFF
CDR3nt: TGTGCCAGCAGGGCTAGGGGCCGGAACACCGGGGAGCTGTTTTTT

j_gene: TRBJ2-3
d_gene: TRBD2
v_gene: TRBV4-3
abundance: -
CDR3aa: CASSQSGGYTQYF
CDR3nt: TGCGCCAGCAGCCAAAGCGGGGGATATACGCAGTATTTT

j_gene: TRBJ2-1
d_gene: TRBD2
v_gene: TRBV7-6
abundance: -
CDR3aa: CASSLALAGAYNEQFF
CDR3nt: TGTGCCAGCAGCTTAGCCCTAGCGGGGGCCTACAATGAGCAGTTCTTC

j_gene: TRBJ1-5
d_gene: -
v_gene: TRBV4-1
abundance: -
CDR3aa: CASSQITVEGNQPQHF
CDR3nt: TGCGCCAGCAGCCAAATCACAGTGGAAGGCAATCAGCCCCAGCATTTT

j_gene: TRBJ1-2
d_gene: -
v_gene: TRBV12-3/TRBV12-4
abundance: once
CDR3aa: CASSLGRVYGYTF
CDR3nt: TGTGCCAGCAGTTTGGGCAGAGTCTATGGCTACACCTTC

j_gene: TRBJ2-1
d_gene: TRBD1
v_gene: TRBV19
abundance: -
CDR3aa: CAIRTGGNNEQFF
CDR3nt: TGTGCCATCAGGACAGGGGGTAACAATGAGCAGTTCTTC

j_gene: TRBJ2-7
d_gene: TRBD1
v_gene: TRBV9
abundance: -
CDR3aa: CASSVAGTGIDEQYF
CDR3nt: TGTGCCAGCAGCGTAGCTGGGACAGGGATTGACGAGCAGTACTTC

j_gene: TRBJ1-2
d_gene: -
v_gene: TRBV7-9
abundance: -
CDR3aa: CASSLEAGIYGYTF
CDR3nt: TGTGCCAGCAGCTTAGAAGCGGGAATATACGGCTACACCTTC

j_gene: TRBJ2-7
d_gene: -
v_gene: TRBV4-2
abundance: -
CDR3aa: CASSPSLALVQYF
CDR3nt: TGTGCCAGCAGCCCAAGCCTAGCCTTGGTGCAGTACTTC

j_gene: TRBJ1-2
d_gene: -
v_gene: TRBV13
abundance: -
CDR3aa: CASSLVGADYYGYTF
CDR3nt: TGTGCCAGCAGCTTAGTGGGGGCGGATTACTATGGCTACACCTTC

j_gene: TRBJ1-1
d_gene: -
v_gene: TRBV5-6
abundance: -
CDR3aa: CASSLEGTLIGNTEAFF
CDR3nt: TGTGCCAGCAGCTTGGAAGGGACACTTATAGGGAACACTGAAGCTTTCTTT

j_gene: TRBJ2-1
d_gene: -
v_gene: TRBV19
abundance: few
CDR3aa: CASSISRGALYNEQFF
CDR3nt: TGTGCCAGTAGTATAAGTCGGGGGGCCCTATACAATGAGCAGTTCTTC

j_gene: TRBJ2-3
d_gene: -
v_gene: TRBV6-5
abundance: -
CDR3aa: CASSSLASSTDTQYF
CDR3nt: TGTGCCAGCAGTTCGCTAGCGTCTAGCACAGATACGCAGTATTTT

j_gene: TRBJ2-3
d_gene: TRBD2
v_gene: TRBV2
abundance: -
CDR3aa: CASSGDFMGGWAGDTQYF
CDR3nt: TGTGCCAGCAGTGGTGATTTTATGGGGGGGTGGGCAGGAGATACGCAGTATTTT

j_gene: TRBJ1-1
d_gene: TRBD1
v_gene: TRBV5-1
abundance: once
CDR3aa: CASSEDRGQGSMNTEAFF
CDR3nt: TGCGCCAGCAGCGAAGACAGGGGGCAAGGATCAATGAACACTGAAGCTTTCTTT

j_gene: TRBJ1-5
d_gene: TRBD1
v_gene: TRBV6-5
abundance: once
CDR3aa: CASRGRGNQPQHF
CDR3nt: TGTGCCAGCCGGGGCAGGGGGAATCAGCCCCAGCATTTT

j_gene: TRBJ2-5
d_gene: TRBD2
v_gene: TRBV4-3
abundance: few
CDR3aa: CASSQVGTSGGDETQYF
CDR3nt: TGCGCCAGCAGCCAAGTCGGGACTAGCGGGGGGGACGAGACCCAGTACTTC

j_gene: TRBJ1-1
d_gene: TRBD1
v_gene: TRBV5-8
abundance: -
CDR3aa: CASSSSTGIAFF
CDR3nt: TGTGCCAGCAGCTCTTCGACAGGGATCGCTTTCTTT

j_gene: TRBJ1-1
d_gene: TRBD1
v_gene: TRBV7-9
abundance: -
CDR3aa: CASSLTGGETEAFF
CDR3nt: TGTGCCAGCAGCCTTACAGGGGGGGAGACTGAAGCTTTCTTT

j_gene: TRBJ2-3
d_gene: -
v_gene: TRBV10-3
abundance: -
CDR3aa: CAISSPTSSTDTQYF
CDR3nt: TGTGCCATCAGTTCTCCTACCTCTAGCACAGATACGCAGTATTTT

j_gene: TRBJ2-1
d_gene: -
v_gene: TRBV4-1
abundance: few
CDR3aa: CASSQDGRGYNEQFF
CDR3nt: TGCGCCAGCAGCCAAGATGGGCGGGGATACAATGAGCAGTTCTTC

j_gene: TRBJ2-1
d_gene: TRBD1
v_gene: TRBV7-2
abundance: many
CDR3aa: CASSPDRVVYNEQFF
CDR3nt: TGTGCCAGCAGCCCCGACAGGGTAGTCTACAATGAGCAGTTCTTC

j_gene: TRBJ2-1
d_gene: TRBD2
v_gene: TRBV4-1
abundance: -
CDR3aa: CASSQDFVGEGEQFF
CDR3nt: TGCGCCAGCAGCCAAGATTTTGTCGGGGAGGGTGAGCAGTTCTTC